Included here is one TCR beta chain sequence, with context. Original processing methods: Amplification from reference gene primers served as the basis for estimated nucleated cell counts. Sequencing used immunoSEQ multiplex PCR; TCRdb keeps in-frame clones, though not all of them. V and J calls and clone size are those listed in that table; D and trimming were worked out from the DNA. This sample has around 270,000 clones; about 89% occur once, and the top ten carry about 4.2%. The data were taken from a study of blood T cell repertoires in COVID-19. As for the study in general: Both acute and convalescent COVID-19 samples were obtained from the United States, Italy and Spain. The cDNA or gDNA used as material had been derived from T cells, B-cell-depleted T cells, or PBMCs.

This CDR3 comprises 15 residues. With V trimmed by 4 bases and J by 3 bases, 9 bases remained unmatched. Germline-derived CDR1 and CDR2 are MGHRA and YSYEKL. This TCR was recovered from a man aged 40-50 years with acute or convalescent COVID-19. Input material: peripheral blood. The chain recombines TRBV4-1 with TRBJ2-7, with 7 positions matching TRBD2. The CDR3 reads CASSPQWGGSYEQYF. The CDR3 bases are TGCGCCAGCAGCCCCCAGTGGGGGGGGAGCTACGAGCAGTACTTC.